Reported below is one T cell receptor (beta chain). Its antigen is currently unknown. PCR was performed using 60 Vbeta and 13 Jbeta primers. Source study methods: Later reanalysis found 60 million to 90 million unique TCR beta chains, 10 million to 12 million of them shared. Profiling relied on immunoSEQ multiplex PCR, and the TCRdb table lists in-frame clones only, not all of them. V and J calls and clone size are as listed in that table; D and trimming were resolved from the DNA. The table lists approximately 220,000 clones, roughly 85% of them singletons. The sample comes from a study of cytomegalovirus exposure and HLA in healthy donors. Study-wide points: Among donors in an Asian-associated ancestry cluster, a later analysis reportedly found fewer N-insertions than the roughly 680-donor mean. Accurate prediction of HLA-A and HLA-B alleles (for most subjects) was reportedly achieved from TCR beta sequences. Several of the most significant clusters were apparently associated with common viral pathogens in a later analysis.

The CDR3 has 17 residues. Trimming took 0 bases from V and 4 from J, leaving 16 bases between them. From germline, CDR1 is SGDLS and CDR2 YYNGEE. The sequenced sample consisted of PBMCs. This TCR was recovered from a male donor in good health and CMV-seronegative. The J gene is TRBJ2-2, the V gene TRBV9; the D is unclear. The CDR3 sequence is CASSVALEPVVTGELFF. CDR3 bases: TGTGCCAGCAGCGTAGCCCTGGAGCCCGTGGTCACCGGGGAGCTGTTTTTT.